This T cell receptor (beta chain) came from a study of regulatory T cells in long-lasting Graves disease. Findings and caveats of the study: Among the persistent patients, thousands of public clonotypes were shared, more than the approximately 970 shared among new patients.

Time point specified: newly diagnosed GD, antithyroid drugs for less than 3 months. Researchers made the TCR library from RNA that was extracted from PBMCs. A word on this clonotype: Its antigen is undetermined.

Construction of TCR beta libraries relied on iRepertoire HTBI primers and on Arm-PCR targeting CDR3 regions. Original data processing: Spanning all samples, the identified segments comprised around 62 TRBV and about 13 TRBJ. In TCRdb, the multiplex PCR reads were re-called with MiXCR into one record per CDR3 protein. It is TCRdb's table, rather than the study itself, that gives the V and J calls and clone size. In the table there are approximately 300,000 distinct CDR3 sequences, 15% to 20% of which are singletons. Germline V gene data show CDR1 as GTSNPN and CDR2 as SVGIG (reference sequence). This CDR3 region has 15 residues. With 6 bases clipped from V and 2 bases from J, the junction kept 13 bases outside the gene matches.

The sequencing here drew on peripheral blood mononuclear cells (PBMCs), taken at new diagnosis, from a patient treated with antithyroid drugs. This clonotype originated in a female donor with Graves disease. The chain couples TRBV30 to TRBJ2-7; 7 nucleotides agree with TRBD2. The CDR3 loop reads CACTRSGGLPYEQYF. CDR3 nucleotide sequence: TGTGCCTGTACCAGATCGGGAGGCCTACCCTACGAGCAGTACTTC.